This TCR beta chain is from a study of blood T cell repertoires in COVID-19. Whole-study context: Samples came from the United States, Italy and Spain, spanning acute and convalescent COVID-19.

Participants spanned ages about 18 to 100 years and resided in about 25 US areas. Cohorts were assigned according to the clinical history that participants reported. Sequenced by immunoSEQ multiplex PCR; TCRdb stores in-frame clones only, minus some. The sample has some 270,000 clones, approximately 85% seen once. CDR3 length equals 12 residues. Germline assignment: CDR1 LNHDA and CDR2 SQIVND (reference sequence). Trimming shortened V by 6 bases and J by 7 bases, and 10 bases separated the two germline ends. The source material was PBMCs or T cells enriched from blood (not recorded which). J is TRBJ2-4 and V is TRBV19, with D perhaps matching TRBD2 (6 bases). This TCR was recovered from a woman in her 30s who had recovered from COVID-19. Written as DNA, the CDR3 is TGTGCCAGTAGGGGGACTCTGAACATTCAGTACTTC. Translating it yields CASRGTLNIQYF.